The rows below give T cell receptor beta chains drawn from one sample of a study of vaccination and CD4 T cells after COVID-19. Antigens of these TCRs are unknown. A single record per CDR3 protein comes from TCRdb applying MiXCR to the PCR reads. The data show thousands of distinct CDR3 sequences, with about 76% seen just once and roughly 20% held by the top ten. The specimen was CD4+ T cells from blood, cultured in vitro. These TCRs come from a human donor who had recovered from COVID-19. The CDR3 runs from the conserved cysteine through the conserved F or W. A D gene is named only where the DNA matches it firmly. Only some rows state a clone size, as once, few, many or a class for expanded clones.

D,size,V,J,DNA,CDR3
-,few,TRBV27,TRBJ1-2,TGTGCCAGCAGCCGAACAGGGTTCCGAGCCTATGGCTACACCTTC,CASSRTGFRAYGYTF
-,-,TRBV20-1,TRBJ2-6,TGCAGTGCGCAGGACCCCACTGGGGCCAACGTCCTGACTTTC,CSAQDPTGANVLTF
-,-,TRBV2,TRBJ2-5,TGTGCCAGCAGGGACACAAGGACGGTAAAGACCCAGTACTTC,CASRDTRTVKTQYF
TRBD1,large,TRBV5-1,TRBJ2-5,TGCGCCAGCAGCTTTAGGGGGCTGTCCCCCGGCGTCCAAGAGACCCAGTACTTC,CASSFRGLSPGVQETQYF
TRBD2,-,TRBV10-2,TRBJ2-7,TGCGCCAGCAGTTACGTAGCGGGCCCCTCCTACGAGCAGTACTTC,CASSYVAGPSYEQYF
-,-,TRBV2,TRBJ2-7,TGTGCCAGCAGGAAGGGAAGCAATTTAGCAGACGAGCAGTACTTC,CASRKGSNLADEQYF
-,-,TRBV15,TRBJ1-2,TGTGCCACCAGCAGAGATCGCCAGGGGAGGGATGGCTACACCTTC,CATSRDRQGRDGYTF
TRBD1,-,TRBV24-1,TRBJ1-1,TGTGCCACCAGTGAAGACACAGGGGGTAGCGGTGAAGCTTTCTTT,CATSEDTGGSGEAFF
-,-,TRBV6-1,TRBJ1-1,TGTGCCAGCAGCTCGGGACATACAAACACTGAAGCTTTCTTT,CASSSGHTNTEAFF
-,-,TRBV20-1,TRBJ1-1,TGCAGTGCTAGAGTCGGGTTCTCACTCACTGAAGCTTTCTTT,CSARVGFSLTEAFF
-,-,TRBV7-2,TRBJ2-7,TGTGCCAGCAGCTTAGTCAACAGCGCCCACGAGCAGTACTTC,CASSLVNSAHEQYF
-,few,TRBV1,TRBJ1-5,TGCACCAGCAGCCAAGATCGGCCCGGGAACCAGCCCCAGCATTTT,CTSSQDRPGNQPQHF
-,-,TRBV6-1,TRBJ1-6,TGTGCCAGCACCTTCTCCGGGACCGGCACGGCACCCCTCCACTTT,CASTFSGTGTAPLHF
-,-,TRBV7-3,TRBJ1-1,TGTGCCAGCAGCTTATCGGCAGGGCTGAACACTGAAGCTTTCTTT,CASSLSAGLNTEAFF
-,-,TRBV20-1,TRBJ1-1,TGCAGTGCCAAGGACGGCCCGAAACTTGAAGCTTTCTTT,CSAKDGPKLEAFF
TRBD1,-,TRBV6-2/TRBV6-3,TRBJ1-5,TGTGCCAGCAGTCCGAACCAGGGGGCAAGTCAGCCCCAGCATTTT,CASSPNQGASQPQHF
TRBD2,-,TRBV11-3,TRBJ2-4,TGTGCCGGCAGCTTCGTCCTAGCGGGGGGAGAAAACATTCAGTACTTC,CAGSFVLAGGENIQYF
TRBD1,-,TRBV7-9,TRBJ1-2,TGTGCCAGCAGCTTAGATCTCGCAGGGGGCTATGGCTACACCTTC,CASSLDLAGGYGYTF
TRBD1,once,TRBV20-1,TRBJ1-2,TGCAGTGCTCAGGACAGGGGGGAAGGTGGCTACACCTTC,CSAQDRGEGGYTF
-,-,TRBV5-4,TRBJ1-1,TGTGCCAGCAGCTCCGGGGCCCGGGTCGGCACTGAAGCTTTCTTT,CASSSGARVGTEAFF
TRBD1,-,TRBV20-1,TRBJ1-2,TGCAGTGCTAGGGGCGCGCCCGGGACAGGGGTCTATGGCTACACCTTC,CSARGAPGTGVYGYTF
-,-,TRBV2,TRBJ1-3,TGTGCCAGCAGAGTGAAAGACTACTCTGGAAACACCATATATTTT,CASRVKDYSGNTIYF
-,-,TRBV27,TRBJ1-2,TGTGCCAGCAGTTTTCAAGCTGGGGGGGCGGGTAGCTACACCTTC,CASSFQAGGAGSYTF
TRBD2,-,TRBV6-1,TRBJ2-7,TGTGCCAGCAAGGCCAGGGAGGGCTACGAGCAGTACTTC,CASKAREGYEQYF
-,-,TRBV20-1,TRBJ2-7,TGCAGTGCTAGGGCCCAACTAGTGATTCCCTACGAGCAGTACTTC,CSARAQLVIPYEQYF
-,-,TRBV5-1,TRBJ1-1,TGCGCCGGCAGCTTGGTGGGGGGCAACACTGAAGCTTTCTTT,CAGSLVGGNTEAFF
TRBD1,-,TRBV27,TRBJ1-2,TGTGCCAGCAGTAAAACAGGGGGCGGAGGAGGTAACTATGGCTACACCTTC,CASSKTGGGGGNYGYTF
-,-,TRBV20-1,TRBJ1-1,TGCAGTGCTAATCGAAACGACAGGAACACTGAAGCTTTCTTT,CSANRNDRNTEAFF
-,-,TRBV15,TRBJ1-3,TGTGCCACCAGCAGAGATTCGGGGGCTGGAAACACCATATATTTT,CATSRDSGAGNTIYF
-,few,TRBV6-5,TRBJ2-2,TGTGCCAGCAGTTACCGGCCAGCCGGGGAGCTGTTTTTT,CASSYRPAGELFF
TRBD1,-,TRBV24-1,TRBJ1-4,TGTGCCACCAGTGATGGGACAGCGATAAATGAAAAACTGTTTTTT,CATSDGTAINEKLFF
-,-,TRBV12-3/TRBV12-4,TRBJ1-2,TGTGCCAGCAGCTCAACAGGGACCTATGGCTACACCTTC,CASSSTGTYGYTF
TRBD1,-,TRBV10-1,TRBJ1-3,TGCGCCAGCAGTGAGCGGGCAGGGGGCCCCATCTCTGGAAACACCATATATTTT,CASSERAGGPISGNTIYF
-,-,TRBV6-5,TRBJ2-2,TGTGCCAGCAGTTGGCCAGGCAGAACCGGGGAGCTGTTTTTT,CASSWPGRTGELFF
-,medium-sized,TRBV29-1,TRBJ1-2,TGCAGCGTTGAGAACAGGAACTATGGCTACACCTTC,CSVENRNYGYTF
-,-,TRBV6-2/TRBV6-3,TRBJ1-5,TGTGCCAGCAACAAGGGGGTGGATCATCAGCCCCAGCATTTT,CASNKGVDHQPQHF
-,-,TRBV20-1,TRBJ2-7,TGCAGTGCCGAAAACCCGAGGGGCTACGAGCAGTACTTC,CSAENPRGYEQYF
-,few,TRBV7-6,TRBJ1-6,TGTGCCAGCAGCTTACAGGACGGTAATTCACCCCTCCACTTT,CASSLQDGNSPLHF
TRBD1,-,TRBV5-1,TRBJ1-4,TGCGCCAGCAGTCGGGGACAGGGGGCAAGAGGTGAAAAACTGTTTTTT,CASSRGQGARGEKLFF
-,-,TRBV5-4,TRBJ2-5,TGTGCCAGCAGCCCATCGACGGACCAAGAGACCCAGTACTTC,CASSPSTDQETQYF
TRBD1,few,TRBV2,TRBJ2-5,TGTGCCAGCAGCGGACAGGGAGCGGAGACCCAGTACTTC,CASSGQGAETQYF
-,-,TRBV6-5,TRBJ2-7,TGTGCCAGCAGTTACTCGTTGATAGGCGAGCAGTACTTC,CASSYSLIGEQYF
-,-,TRBV11-2,TRBJ2-1,TGTGCCAGCAGCTTAGAGGTCGGACTTTTGTTCTTC,CASSLEVGLLFF
TRBD1,-,TRBV5-3,TRBJ2-7,TGTGCCAGCAGCTTGAGACGGGACAGGGTTGCCGAGCAGTACTTC,CASSLRRDRVAEQYF
-,-,TRBV20-1,TRBJ1-3,TGCAGTGGGGGCCACTCTGGAAACACCATATATTTT,CSGGHSGNTIYF
-,-,TRBV19,TRBJ2-2,TGTGCCAGTAGTACAGGGGCGAGCACCGGGGAGCTGTTTTTT,CASSTGASTGELFF
-,large,TRBV5-1,TRBJ1-6,TGCGCCAGCAGAAACAAGCCACAATTAGGGGTGATATCACCCCTCCACTTT,CASRNKPQLGVISPLHF